These 27 T cell receptor beta chains originate from one sample sequenced in a study of T cell responses to AZD1222 COVID-19 vaccine. TCRdb keeps only in-frame clones here, not all; method: immunoSEQ multiplex PCR. The sample includes about 140,000 clones, approximately 91% of them seen just once. This sample comprised peripheral blood, obtained on day 0 of AZD1222 vaccination. These receptors were collected from an adult in good health.

J is TRBJ1-2 and V is TRBV5-5, with D unresolved. The V and J ends lost 0 bases and 6 bases respectively, with 9 bases between them. There are 13 residues in the CDR3. Germline values: CDR1 SGHKS, CDR2 YYEKEE (reference sequence). The CDR3 nucleotides read TGTGCCAGCAGCTTGGCGGTCCAAAATGGCTACACCTTC. Translating gives CASSLAVQNGYTF.

This clone was seen once. The chain has TRBV19 and TRBJ2-7, with a possible D match to TRBD2 (5 bases). Germline CDR1 reads LNHDA; CDR2 reads SQIVND (reference sequence). V lost 3 bases to trimming and J lost 0 bases, with 12 bases between them. CDR3 length equals 15 residues. The CDR3 spells CASSMKGLGSYEQYF. As DNA, the CDR3 is TGTGCCAGTAGTATGAAAGGACTCGGCTCCTACGAGCAGTACTTC.

This rearrangement joins TRBV5-4 to TRBJ1-6; D might be TRBD1 (5 bases). The CDR3 has 18 amino acids. Trimming removed 1 base at V and 6 bases at J, with 20 bases between. Germline CDR1 and CDR2: SGHNT and YYREEE (reference sequence). CDR3 DNA: TGTGCCAGCAGCTTGAGGGGCCGGGGCCCACAGAGTAATTCACCCCTCCACTTT. This sequence encodes CASSLRGRGPQSNSPLHF. Full variable domain (outside the CDR3, taken from reference TRBV5-4 and TRBJ1-6): ETGVTQSPTHLIKTRGQQVTLRCSSQSGHNTVSWYQQALGQGPQFIFQYYREEENGRGNFPPRFSGLQFPNYSSELNVNALELDDSALYLCASSLRGRGPQSNSPLHFGNGTRLTVT.

The rearrangement uses TRBV27 and TRBJ1-2, with D perhaps TRBD1 (5 bases). The germline V and J ends were trimmed by 7 bases and 5 bases, with 20 bases remaining between them. The CDR3 sequence is 15 residues long. Germline V CDR1 and CDR2: MNHEY, SMNVEV (reference sequence). The CDR3 nucleotides read TGTGCCAGCACTCCGATTGGGGGGGGACGGTATGGCTACACCTTC. It is translated as CASTPIGGGRYGYTF.

The chain combines TRBV5-4 with TRBJ2-5; D is unresolved. Trimming stripped 4 bases from V and 1 base from J, with 11 bases between. Germline CDR1 reads SGHNT; CDR2 reads YYREEE (reference sequence). The CDR3 runs 14 residues. The CDR3 coding sequence is TGTGCCAGCAGCCCAGGACGGTTCCAAGAGACCCAGTACTTC. It encodes CASSPGRFQETQYF.

V gene TRBV19 combines with J gene TRBJ1-4; TRBD1 agrees at 10 bases. With 9 bases clipped from V and 0 bases from J, the junction kept 10 bases outside the gene matches. Germline CDR1 is LNHDA and CDR2 is SQIVND (reference sequence). The CDR3 is 17 residues long. The CDR3 DNA reads as TGTGCCAGGAACCGGGACAGGGGTCGACCAACTAATGAAAAACTGTTTTTT. Translation gives CARNRDRGRPTNEKLFF.

This chain links TRBV5-4 with TRBJ1-2, with D possibly being TRBD1 (5 bases). The V end was cut by 6 bases, the J end by 0 bases, with 9 bases between. The CDR3 extends over 13 amino acids. The germline V gene has CDR1 SGHNT and CDR2 YYREEE (reference sequence). CDR3 nucleotide sequence: TGTGCCAGCACCCCGACAGCTAACTATGGCTACACCTTC. Translation: CASTPTANYGYTF.

This chain links TRBV19 with TRBJ1-5; weak D call: TRBD1 (5 bases). Looked up from germline, CDR1 is LNHDA and CDR2 is SQIVND (reference sequence). Trimming took 3 bases from V and 5 from J, leaving 14 bases between them. This CDR3 comprises 15 residues. CDR3 in amino acids: CASSIGTGGYQPQHF. In nucleotides, the CDR3 is TGTGCCAGTAGTATCGGCACGGGGGGATATCAGCCCCAGCATTTT.

V gene TRBV18 combines with J gene TRBJ2-3; no definite D call. The CDR3 extends over 14 amino acids. Trimming took off 3 bases at V and 2 bases at J, with 9 bases between the two ends. Germline loops: CDR1 KGHSH, CDR2 LQKENI. The CDR3 here is CASSPVAYTDTQYF. As DNA, the CDR3 is TGTGCCAGCTCACCGGTGGCCTACACAGATACGCAGTATTTT. Full variable domain (missing parts from reference TRBV18 and TRBJ2-3): NAGVMQNPRHLVRRRGQEARLRCSPMKGHSHVYWYRQLPEEGLKFMVYLQKENIIDESGMPKERFSAEFPKEGPSILRIQQVVRGDSAAYFCASSPVAYTDTQYFGPGTRLTVL.

CDR3 coding DNA: TGTGCCAGCAGTGAAGTGCCGGGGGCTTTCTTT. This sequence encodes CASSEVPGAFF. The rearrangement uses TRBV2 and TRBJ1-1; D uncertain. The CDR3 runs to 11 residues. V lost 1 base, J lost 11 bases, and 8 bases lay in between. CDR1 is SNHLY and CDR2 is FYNNEI in the germline V gene.

The CDR3: CASRPSLAGAYEQYF. CDR3 nucleotides: TGTGCCAGCAGGCCGTCCCTAGCGGGAGCTTACGAGCAGTACTTC. J is TRBJ2-7 and V is TRBV28; 10 nucleotides match TRBD2. After removal of 6 bases from V and 4 bases from J, the junction contained 9 bases not matched to a gene. From germline, CDR1 is MDHEN and CDR2 SYDVKM. This CDR3 has 15 residues. Together with reference TRBV28 and TRBJ2-7, the CDR3 gives the full variable domain: DVKVTQSSRYLVKRTGEKVFLECVQDMDHENMFWYRQDPGLGLRLIYFSYDVKMKEKGDIPEGYSVSREKKERFSLILESASTNQTSMYLCASRPSLAGAYEQYFGPGTRLTVT.

This clone was seen a handful of times. The gene calls are TRBV5-1 and TRBJ2-7; 10 positions agree with TRBD2. The germline gives CDR1 SGHRS, CDR2 YFSETQ. Germline trimming cut 1 base from V and 3 bases from J; bases unmatched to any gene: 7. The length of the CDR3 is 16 residues. CDR3 region: CASSLLASGGLYEQYF. CDR3 coding DNA: TGCGCCAGCAGCTTGTTGGCTAGCGGGGGTCTCTACGAGCAGTACTTC.

The J gene is TRBJ2-3, the V gene TRBV5-1; maybe TRBD2 (6 bases). V shed 2 bases and J shed 6 bases, with 16 bases lying between them. The CDR3 covers 15 residues. Looked up from germline, CDR1 is SGHRS and CDR2 is YFSETQ. DNA for the CDR3: TGCGCCAGCAGCTTATGGGACTTCCCCGGGGATACGCAGTATTTT. Amino acids: CASSLWDFPGDTQYF.

A single count supports this clone. The chain carries TRBV29-1 and TRBJ2-7; the D gene could be TRBD1 or TRBD2 (5 bases each). V was trimmed by 5 bases and J by 3 bases, leaving 11 bases between them. Germline V gene data show CDR1 as SQVTM and CDR2 as ANQGSEA. The CDR3 is 12 residues long. The CDR3, as DNA: TGCAGCGTTCGGGACGGGCTCTACGAGCAGTACTTC. This gives the protein CSVRDGLYEQYF.

This clone was recorded a few times. This rearrangement joins TRBV2 to TRBJ2-6, with D unclear. Germline-derived CDR1 and CDR2 are SNHLY and FYNNEI. Trimming removed 4 bases from V and 0 bases from J, with 13 bases in between. This CDR3 region has 17 residues. CDR3 residues: CASSADVLSSGANVLTF. Written as DNA, the CDR3 is TGTGCCAGCAGTGCGGACGTACTAAGCTCTGGGGCCAACGTCCTGACTTTC.

J is TRBJ2-1 and V is TRBV7-9; a possible D gene is TRBD1 (5 bases). Germline CDR1 SEHNR, CDR2 FQNEAQ (reference sequence). Deletions cut 0 bases from V and 7 bases from J, with 13 bases between. This CDR3 is built from 15 residues. Here the CDR3 DNA reads TGTGCCAGCAGCTTAGCAGGCAGGGATTGGAATGAGCAGTTCTTC. Translated: CASSLAGRDWNEQFF.

This chain's CDR3 is CASSPPIGGATEAFF. CDR3 nucleotide sequence: TGTGCCAGCAGCCCCCCCATCGGGGGGGCCACTGAAGCTTTCTTT. The V and J genes are TRBV14 and TRBJ1-1, with TRBD1 as a possible D gene (6 bases). The CDR3 covers 15 residues. Trimming took 4 bases from V and 4 from J, leaving 16 bases between them. The germline V gene encodes CDR1 SGHDN and CDR2 FVKESK.

The CDR3 DNA is TGTGCCAGTAGTATAGGGCAGATCTACAATGAGCAGTTCTTC. It is translated as CASSIGQIYNEQFF. The chain uses TRBV19 and TRBJ2-1; D is undetermined. V shed 1 base and J shed 3 bases, with 7 bases lying between them. Germline assignment: CDR1 LNHDA and CDR2 SQIVND (reference sequence). The CDR3 covers 14 residues.

The chain is built from TRBV27 and TRBJ2-7, with 7 bases matching TRBD2. CDR1 is MNHEY, CDR2 SMNVEV, per germline (reference sequence). The ends lost 5 bases at V and 8 bases at J; junction bases unmatched: 15. The CDR3 length is 15 residues. CDR3 coding DNA: TGTGCCAGCAGTGCCGATGAGCGGGGTAGGATGAAGCAGTACTTC. Amino acids: CASSADERGRMKQYF.

This clone was counted a few times. The V and J genes are TRBV6-5 and TRBJ1-1, with 8 bases aligning to TRBD1. The CDR3 is 15 residues long. With V trimmed by 6 bases and J by 4 bases, 10 bases remained unmatched. CDR1 and CDR2 from the germline V gene are MNHEY and SVGAGI. The CDR3 nucleotides read TGTGCCAGCAGCGATGCAGGGGGCTGGGGCACTGAAGCTTTCTTT. This gives the protein CASSDAGGWGTEAFF.

The V call is TRBV11-2, the J call TRBJ2-7, with TRBD1 identical over 8 bases. Germline CDR1 is SGHAT and CDR2 is FQNNGV. With 2 bases clipped from V and 7 bases from J, the junction kept 10 bases outside the gene matches. The CDR3 is 15 amino acids. The CDR3 reads CASSLWGQGATEQYF. The CDR3, as DNA: TGTGCCAGCAGCTTATGGGGGCAGGGGGCGACAGAGCAGTACTTC.

The chain carries TRBV25-1 and TRBJ1-2, with TRBD1 matching 9 bases. The V segment lost 4 bases and the J segment 8 bases; nucleotides outside the gene matches: 11. Germline-derived CDR1 and CDR2 are MGHDK and SYGVNS. This CDR3 region has 15 residues. In nucleotides, the CDR3 is TGTGCCAGCAGTGTAGTACAGGGGGCCGGGTACGGCTACACCTTC. Residues: CASSVVQGAGYGYTF.

The CDR3 loop reads CSVLGEDGYTF. CDR3 coding DNA: TGCAGCGTTCTAGGGGAGGATGGCTACACCTTC. J is TRBJ1-2 and V is TRBV29-1; weak D call: TRBD1 (5 bases). The V end was cut by 5 bases, the J end by 6 bases, with 10 bases between. The V gene's germline CDR1 is SQVTM and CDR2 ANQGSEA. CDR3 length: 11 residues.

The chain employs TRBV7-3 and TRBJ1-5; D is unresolved. CDR3 length: 13 amino acids. From germline, CDR1 is SGHTA and CDR2 FQGTGA. V was clipped by 1 base and J by 7 bases, with 8 bases between them. This chain's CDR3 is CASSLKGGQPQHF. The CDR3 nucleotides read TGTGCCAGCAGCTTAAAGGGAGGCCAGCCCCAGCATTTT. Full variable domain (outside the CDR3, taken from reference TRBV7-3 and TRBJ1-5): GAGVSQTPSNKVTEKGKYVELRCDPISGHTALYWYRQSLGQGPEFLIYFQGTGAADDSGLPNDRFFAVRPEGSVSTLKIQRTERGDSAVYLCASSLKGGQPQHFGDGTRLSIL.

The chain uses TRBV30 and TRBJ1-5; D not certain. Looked up from germline, CDR1 is GTSNPN and CDR2 is SVGIG (reference sequence). The CDR3 totals 12 residues. V lost 2 bases to trimming and J lost 9 bases, with 11 bases between them. CDR3 nucleotide sequence: TGTGCCTGGAGTTCCCTTGGTGGGCCCCAGCATTTT. Amino acid sequence: CAWSSLGGPQHF.

This chain joins TRBV6-2 or TRBV6-3 and TRBJ1-4; D may be TRBD1 (5 bases). CDR1 is MNHEY, CDR2 SVGEGT, per germline. This CDR3 has 17 residues. V dropped 4 bases and J dropped 0 bases, with 15 bases sitting between them. The CDR3: CASSFPGDLTTNEKLFF. The CDR3 DNA reads TGTGCCAGCAGTTTTCCCGGGGACCTAACAACTAATGAAAAACTGTTTTTT.

This CDR3 reads CASSFGLGNQPQHF. CDR3 nucleotide sequence: TGTGCCAGCAGCTTTGGGTTGGGCAATCAGCCCCAGCATTTT. The J gene is TRBJ1-5, the V gene TRBV7-2; no definite D call. V was trimmed by 3 bases and J by 2 bases, leaving 8 bases between them. Germline V gives CDR1 SGHTA, CDR2 FQGNSA. The CDR3 is 14 amino acids. The full variable domain, rest sourced from reference TRBV7-2 and TRBJ1-5, is GAGVSQSPSNKVTEKGKDVELRCDPISGHTALYWYRQSLGQGLEFLIYFQGNSAPDKSGLPSDRFSAERTGGSVSTLTIQRTQQEDSAVYLCASSFGLGNQPQHFGDGTRLSIL.